This T cell receptor (beta chain) was recovered during a study of Graves' ophthalmopathy and Graves' hyperthyroidism. General study results and limits: Ophthalmopathy progression prediction by the model yielded a sensitivity of about 70% and a specificity of roughly 72%. Blood repertoires reportedly contained most expanded thyroid clonotypes above 0.001 frequency.

In its sample, this clonotype was seen many times. Its antigen remains unidentified. The CDR3 loop spans 15 amino acids. V lost 0 bases, J lost 5 bases, and 14 bases lay in between. Germline lookup yields CDR1 SGHRS and CDR2 YFSETQ. With a duration under 3 months, ophthalmopathy in the donors showed moderate-to-severe activity, CAS ≥3 and NOSPECS ≥4. Beta-chain TCR CDR3 regions were amplified from RNA transcripts. After a first-round RT-PCR with HTBI primers, a second-round multiplex PCR was run. A single record per CDR3 protein comes from TCRdb applying MiXCR to the multiplex PCR reads. The sample yields hundreds of thousands of distinct CDR3 sequences, under 50% seen once.

The clonotype originates from an adult man with Graves' ophthalmopathy. Sequenced input: peripheral blood. This rearrangement joins TRBV5-1 to TRBJ1-2, with a weak D call TRBD1 (6 bases). For the CDR3, the DNA is TGCGCCAGCAGCTTGGGATACGGGACAAGTTATGGCTACACCTTC. Its protein is CASSLGYGTSYGYTF.